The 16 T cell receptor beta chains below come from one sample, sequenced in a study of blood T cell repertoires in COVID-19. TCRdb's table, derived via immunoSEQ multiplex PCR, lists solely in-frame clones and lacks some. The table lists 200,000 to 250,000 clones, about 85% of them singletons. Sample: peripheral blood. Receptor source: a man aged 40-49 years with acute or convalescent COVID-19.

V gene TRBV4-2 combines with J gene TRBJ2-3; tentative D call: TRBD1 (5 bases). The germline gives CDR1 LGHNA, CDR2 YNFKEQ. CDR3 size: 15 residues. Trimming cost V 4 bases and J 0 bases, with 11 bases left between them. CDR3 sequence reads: CASSPLGRSTDTQYF. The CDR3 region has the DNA TGTGCCAGCAGCCCTCTGGGGCGAAGCACAGATACGCAGTATTTT.

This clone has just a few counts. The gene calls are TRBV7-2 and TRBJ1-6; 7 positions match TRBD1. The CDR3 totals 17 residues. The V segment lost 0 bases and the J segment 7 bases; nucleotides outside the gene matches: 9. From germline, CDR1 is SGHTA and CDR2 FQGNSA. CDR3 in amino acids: CASSLARGGRGNSPLHF. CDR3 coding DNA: TGTGCCAGCAGCTTAGCGCGGGGAGGCAGGGGGAATTCACCCCTCCACTTT. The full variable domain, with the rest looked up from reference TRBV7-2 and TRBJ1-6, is GAGVSQSPSNKVTEKGKDVELRCDPISGHTALYWYRQSLGQGLEFLIYFQGNSAPDKSGLPSDRFSAERTGGSVSTLTIQRTQQEDSAVYLCASSLARGGRGNSPLHFGNGTRLTVT.

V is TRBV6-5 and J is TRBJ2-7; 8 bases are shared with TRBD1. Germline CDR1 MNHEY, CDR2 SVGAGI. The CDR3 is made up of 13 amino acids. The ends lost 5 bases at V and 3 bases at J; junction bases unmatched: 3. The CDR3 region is CASSRDRGYEQYF. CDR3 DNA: TGTGCCAGCAGTCGCGACAGGGGCTACGAGCAGTACTTC.

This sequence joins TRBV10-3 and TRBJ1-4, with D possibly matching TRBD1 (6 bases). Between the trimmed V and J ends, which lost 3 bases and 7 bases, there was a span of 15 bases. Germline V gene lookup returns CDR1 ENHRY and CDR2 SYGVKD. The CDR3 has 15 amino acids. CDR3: CAISDRQGTSEKLFF. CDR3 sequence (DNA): TGTGCCATCAGTGATCGTCAGGGGACGAGTGAAAAACTGTTTTTT.

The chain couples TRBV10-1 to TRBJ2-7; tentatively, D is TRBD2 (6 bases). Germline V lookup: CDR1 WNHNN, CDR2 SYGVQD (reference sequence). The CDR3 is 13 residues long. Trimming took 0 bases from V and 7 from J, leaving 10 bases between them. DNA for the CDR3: TGCGCCAGCAGTGAGTCCGCGACTAGAGAGCAGTACTTC. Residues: CASSESATREQYF.

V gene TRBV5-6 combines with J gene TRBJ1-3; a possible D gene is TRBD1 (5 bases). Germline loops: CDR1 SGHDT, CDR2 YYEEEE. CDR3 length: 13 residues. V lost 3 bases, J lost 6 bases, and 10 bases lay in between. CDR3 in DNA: TGTGCCAGCAGCTCCAGGGTTCAAAACACCATATATTTT. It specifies CASSSRVQNTIYF.

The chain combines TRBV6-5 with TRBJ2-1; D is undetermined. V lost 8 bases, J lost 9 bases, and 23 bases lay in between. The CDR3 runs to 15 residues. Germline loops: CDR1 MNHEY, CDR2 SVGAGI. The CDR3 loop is CASSPSRPAGVEQFF. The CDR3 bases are TGTGCCAGCTCCCCTTCACGGCCGGCAGGCGTTGAGCAGTTCTTC.

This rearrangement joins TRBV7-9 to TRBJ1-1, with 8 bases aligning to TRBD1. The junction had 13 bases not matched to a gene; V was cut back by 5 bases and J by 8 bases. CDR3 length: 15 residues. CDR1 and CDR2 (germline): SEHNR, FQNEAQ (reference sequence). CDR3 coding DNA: TGTGCCAGCAGCGCCGGACAGGGTACGGGGTGGGAAGCTTTCTTT. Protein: CASSAGQGTGWEAFF.

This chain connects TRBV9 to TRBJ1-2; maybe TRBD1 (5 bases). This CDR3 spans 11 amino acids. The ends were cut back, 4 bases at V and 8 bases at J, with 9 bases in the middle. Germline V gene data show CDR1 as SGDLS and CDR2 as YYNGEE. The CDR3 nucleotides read TGTGCCAGCAGCTCAACAGGAGGCTACACCTTC. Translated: CASSSTGGYTF.

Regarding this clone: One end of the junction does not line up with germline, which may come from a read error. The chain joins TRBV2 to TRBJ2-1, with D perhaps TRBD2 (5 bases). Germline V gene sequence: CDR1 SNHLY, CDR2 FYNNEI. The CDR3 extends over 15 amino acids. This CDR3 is CASSEGTLSSNEQFF. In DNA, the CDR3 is TGTGCCAGCAGTGAAGGGACTCTATCCTCCAATGAGCAGTTCTTC. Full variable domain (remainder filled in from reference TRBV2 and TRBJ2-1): EPEVTQTPSHQVTQMGQEVILRCVPISNHLYFYWYRQILGQKVEFLVSFYNNEISEKSEIFDDQFSVERPDGSNFTLKIRSTKLEDSAMYFCASSEGTLSSNEQFFGPGTRLTVL.

CDR3 nucleotide sequence: TGTGCCAGCAGTTTCCGACAGAGCTCCTATAATTCACCCCTCCACTTT. This gives the protein CASSFRQSSYNSPLHF. The genes are TRBV27 and TRBJ1-6; TRBD1 might be the D (5 bases). The ends were cut back, 3 bases at V and 0 bases at J, with 9 bases in the middle. The length of the CDR3 is 16 residues. Germline V gives CDR1 MNHEY, CDR2 SMNVEV (reference sequence).

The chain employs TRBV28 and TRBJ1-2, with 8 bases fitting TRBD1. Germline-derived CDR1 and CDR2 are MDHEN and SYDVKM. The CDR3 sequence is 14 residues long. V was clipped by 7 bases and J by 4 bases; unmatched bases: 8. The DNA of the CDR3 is TGTGCCAGCAATGCCGGGACAGGAGCCTATGGCTACACCTTC. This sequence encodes CASNAGTGAYGYTF.

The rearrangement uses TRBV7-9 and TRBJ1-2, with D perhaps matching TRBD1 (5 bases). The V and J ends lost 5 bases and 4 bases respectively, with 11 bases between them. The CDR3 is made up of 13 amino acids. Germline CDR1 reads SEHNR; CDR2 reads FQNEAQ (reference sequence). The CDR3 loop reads CASSGRVPYGYTF. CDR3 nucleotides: TGTGCCAGCAGCGGCAGGGTCCCCTATGGCTACACCTTC. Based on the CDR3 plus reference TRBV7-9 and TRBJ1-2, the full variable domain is DTGVSQNPRHKITKRGQNVTFRCDPISEHNRLYWYRQTLGQGPEFLTYFQNEAQLEKSRLLSDRFSAERPKGSFSTLEIQRTEQGDSAMYLCASSGRVPYGYTFGSGTRLTVV.

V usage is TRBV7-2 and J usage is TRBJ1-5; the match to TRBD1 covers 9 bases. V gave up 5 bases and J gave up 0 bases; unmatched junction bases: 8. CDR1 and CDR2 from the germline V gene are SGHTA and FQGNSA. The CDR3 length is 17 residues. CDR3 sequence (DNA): TGTGCCAGCAGCGCCACAGGGGGCGCATATAGCAATCAGCCCCAGCATTTT. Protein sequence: CASSATGGAYSNQPQHF.

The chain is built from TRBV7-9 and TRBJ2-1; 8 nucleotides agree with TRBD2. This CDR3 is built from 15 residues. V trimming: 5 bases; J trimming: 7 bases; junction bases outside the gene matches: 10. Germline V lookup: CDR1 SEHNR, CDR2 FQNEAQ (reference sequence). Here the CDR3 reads CASSLIRGGTNEQFF. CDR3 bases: TGTGCCAGCAGCCTTATACGGGGGGGTACAAATGAGCAGTTCTTC.

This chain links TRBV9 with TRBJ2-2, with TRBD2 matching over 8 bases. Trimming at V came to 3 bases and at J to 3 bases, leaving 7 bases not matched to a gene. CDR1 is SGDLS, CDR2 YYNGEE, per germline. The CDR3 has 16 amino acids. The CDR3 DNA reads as TGTGCCAGCAGCGCTAGACTAGCGAGTCACACCGGGGAGCTGTTTTTT. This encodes CASSARLASHTGELFF.